A single sample gave rise to the 22 T cell receptor beta chains below, sequenced in a study of blood T cell repertoires in COVID-19 (dated by TCRdb to the early 2020s). Library preparation used the immunoSEQ multiplex PCR assay. TCRdb retrieved this table from immuneACCESS and kept in-frame rearrangements only. Not all clones are present; in checked studies, unresolved V genes account for under half, and no reason is known for the remainder. Across this sample there are about 300,000 clones, with roughly 90% seen only once. About 6% of the sample is in the top ten clones. The sample taken for sequencing was peripheral blood. Receptor source: a man between 18 and 35 years old who had recovered from COVID-19.

This chain links TRBV3-1 (or the pseudogene TRBV3-2) with TRBJ2-3, with 12 bases lining up with TRBD2. V dropped 0 bases and J dropped 4; count of bases not matched to a gene: 2. CDR3 length: 16 amino acids. Looked up from germline, CDR1 is LGHDT and CDR2 is YNNKEL (reference sequence). This chain's CDR3 is CASSQETSGRADTQYF. Written as DNA, the CDR3 is TGTGCCAGCAGCCAAGAGACTAGCGGGAGAGCAGATACGCAGTATTTT.

This chain connects TRBV2 to TRBJ1-1; D is possibly TRBD1 (6 bases). CDR3 size: 11 residues. Trimming took off 11 bases at V and 5 bases at J, with 12 bases between the two ends. The germline V gene has CDR1 SNHLY and CDR2 FYNNEI. The CDR3 loop is CAVQGMTEAFF. The CDR3 region has the DNA TGTGCCGTACAGGGAATGACTGAAGCTTTCTTT.

The J gene is TRBJ2-5, the V gene TRBV5-1; TRBD2 matches 9 bases. CDR1 SGHRS and CDR2 YFSETQ come from the germline V gene. This CDR3 is 16 amino acids long. Trimming took 4 bases from V and 5 from J; bases not matched to a gene: 12. The chain's CDR3 is CASSPPPRGGWETQYF. CDR3 sequence (DNA): TGCGCCAGCAGCCCTCCCCCGCGGGGGGGCTGGGAGACCCAGTACTTC. Full variable domain (missing parts from reference TRBV5-1 and TRBJ2-5): KAGVTQTPRYLIKTRGQQVTLSCSPISGHRSVSWYQQTPGQGLQFLFEYFSETQRNKGNFPGRFSGRQFSNSRSEMNVSTLELGDSALYLCASSPPPRGGWETQYFGPGTRLLVL.

In this sample, this clone turned up a few times. Other DNA sequences within the sample encode an identical CDR3. This chain uses TRBV6-2 or TRBV6-3 with TRBJ2-2, with TRBD1 matching 8 bases. The V gene end was trimmed by 6 bases and the J gene end by 4 bases; junction bases not matched to a gene: 7. This CDR3 spans 15 amino acids. Germline V gene sequence: CDR1 MNHEY, CDR2 SVGEGT. The CDR3 nucleotides are TGTGCCAGCAGCCTTGGACAGGGTCGCACCGGGGAGCTGTTTTTT. Translated: CASSLGQGRTGELFF.

This clone has a single count. The J gene is TRBJ2-2, the V gene TRBV3-1 (or the pseudogene TRBV3-2); unclear D gene. Germline assignment: CDR1 LGHDT and CDR2 YNNKEL (reference sequence). This CDR3 comprises 12 residues. The V gene lost 4 bases and the J gene lost 4 bases, with 4 bases spanning the gap. The CDR3 DNA sequence: TGTGCCAGCAGCCCGGTCACCGGGGAGCTGTTTTTT. Its protein is CASSPVTGELFF.

The sample holds a few counts of this clone. The chain links TRBV18 to TRBJ1-3; D is undetermined. Trimming removed 2 bases from V and 2 bases from J, with 10 bases in between. The CDR3 has 15 residues. Germline V lookup: CDR1 KGHSH, CDR2 LQKENI. The CDR3 bases are TGTGCCAGCTCACCATCGGGGAACCCTGGAAACACCATATATTTT. It encodes CASSPSGNPGNTIYF.

J is TRBJ1-2 and V is TRBV27; the match to TRBD1 covers 12 bases. The CDR3 loop spans 15 amino acids. The V gene end was trimmed by 5 bases and the J gene end by 7 bases; junction bases not matched to a gene: 8. Germline V gene lookup returns CDR1 MNHEY and CDR2 SMNVEV (reference sequence). The CDR3 sequence: CASSSLGQGASGYTF. In DNA, the CDR3 is TGTGCCAGCAGTAGCCTGGGACAGGGGGCCTCTGGCTACACCTTC.

The rearrangement joins TRBV12-5 to TRBJ2-3, with TRBD2 identical over 7 bases. CDR3 length equals 15 residues. The ends lost 6 bases at V and 2 bases at J; junction bases unmatched: 8. Per the germline V gene, CDR1 is LGHNT and CDR2 is FRNRAP. DNA of the CDR3: TGTGCTAGTGGCTCCCTAGCGGTACACACAGATACGCAGTATTTT. It codes for CASGSLAVHTDTQYF.

V and J are TRBV7-2 and TRBJ2-1, with 8 bases identical to TRBD2. The germline gives CDR1 SGHTA, CDR2 FQGNSA. V gave up 1 base and J gave up 5 bases; unmatched junction bases: 4. This CDR3 contains 15 residues. Written as DNA, the CDR3 is TGTGCCAGCAGCTTAGGGGCGGGAGGTCACAATGAGCAGTTCTTC. Translating it yields CASSLGAGGHNEQFF.

The rearrangement links TRBV29-1 to TRBJ1-1; tentatively, D is TRBD1 (6 bases). This CDR3 comprises 14 residues. Germline V gene data show CDR1 as SQVTM and CDR2 as ANQGSEA. V lost 5 bases, J lost 7 bases, and 20 bases lay in between. CDR3 nucleotides: TGCAGCGTTTCCCAGGGTGCACAGGGACGTGAAGCTTTCTTT. Protein sequence: CSVSQGAQGREAFF. The full variable domain, in which reference TRBV29-1 and TRBJ1-1 provide the parts outside the CDR3, is SAVISQKPSRDICQRGTSLTIQCQVDSQVTMMFWYRQQPGQSLTLIATANQGSEATYESGFVIDKFPISRPNLTFSTLTVSNMSPEDSSIYLCSVSQGAQGREAFFGQGTRLTVV.

The chain uses TRBV4-2 and TRBJ2-1; 8 positions match TRBD2. The germline V gene encodes CDR1 LGHNA and CDR2 YNFKEQ. The CDR3 consists of 16 residues. V lost 3 bases to trimming and J lost 0 bases; unmatched junction nucleotides: 4. The CDR3 nucleotides read TGTGCCAGCAGCCACACCGGGACTAGCTCCTACAATGAGCAGTTCTTC. Its translation: CASSHTGTSSYNEQFF.

The chain couples TRBV27 to TRBJ2-3, with 7 bases fitting TRBD1. J gave up 11 bases and V 5 bases, and 7 bases lay outside the gene matches. Per germline, CDR1 MNHEY and CDR2 SMNVEV (reference sequence). The CDR3 extends over 12 amino acids. In DNA form, the CDR3 reads TGTGCCAGCAGTATAACAGGGGAAAGGCAGTATTTT. Its translation is CASSITGERQYF.

This clone was seen a few times. J is TRBJ1-1 and V is TRBV4-1; D remains ambiguous. The V and J ends lost 3 bases and 4 bases respectively, with 12 bases between them. Germline V gene data show CDR1 as MGHRA and CDR2 as YSYEKL. This CDR3 is 14 amino acids long. CDR3 region: CASSQIGAGTEAFF. CDR3 sequence (DNA): TGCGCCAGCAGCCAGATAGGAGCGGGCACTGAAGCTTTCTTT.

This clone has just one count. The chain is built from TRBV7-2 and TRBJ2-7, with 13 bases matching TRBD2. Germline CDR1 reads SGHTA; CDR2 reads FQGNSA. The J segment lost 7 bases and the V segment lost 2 bases, leaving 11 bases of the junction unmatched. CDR3 length: 17 amino acids. The CDR3 loop reads CASSLPTGTSGVGEQYF. CDR3 coding DNA: TGTGCCAGCAGCTTACCCACCGGGACTAGCGGGGTTGGGGAGCAGTACTTC.

J is TRBJ2-7 and V is TRBV5-8, with a tentative D call TRBD2 (7 bases). Germline V gene data show CDR1 as SGHTS and CDR2 as YDEGEE. V lost 2 bases and J lost 3, with 15 bases in between. The CDR3 covers 15 residues. Here the CDR3 DNA reads TGTGCCAGCAGCTTCCGGGCGGGGGCCCACTACGAGCAGTACTTC. This encodes CASSFRAGAHYEQYF.

The chain links TRBV4-2 to TRBJ2-5; weak D call: TRBD2 (5 bases). The length of the CDR3 is 13 residues. Looked up from germline, CDR1 is LGHNA and CDR2 is YNFKEQ. V shed 2 bases and J shed 4 bases, with 8 bases lying between them. The DNA for the CDR3 is TGTGCCAGCAGCCAACGCCTAGCAGAGACCCAGTACTTC. This gives the protein CASSQRLAETQYF.

The chain carries TRBV20-1 and TRBJ1-4; the D gene is possibly TRBD1 (5 bases). V was shortened by 3 bases and J by 5 bases, with 7 bases between the two germline ends. The germline V gene encodes CDR1 DFQATT and CDR2 SNEGSKA (reference sequence). The CDR3 runs 12 residues. The CDR3 region is CSASRGNEKLFF. The CDR3 DNA reads as TGCAGTGCTAGTAGGGGAAATGAAAAACTGTTTTTT.

V usage is TRBV29-1 and J usage is TRBJ2-1; the D gene is possibly TRBD1 (6 bases). The V gene's germline CDR1 is SQVTM and CDR2 ANQGSEA. Trimming took off 4 bases at V and 5 bases at J, with 21 bases between the two ends. This CDR3 is built from 16 residues. CDR3 amino acids: CSVVPIQGLLDNEQFF. CDR3 bases: TGCAGCGTTGTTCCCATACAGGGTCTGCTTGACAATGAGCAGTTCTTC.

The V and J genes are TRBV4-3 and TRBJ2-1; TRBD2 is a possible D gene (7 bases). The CDR3 spans 16 residues. V lost 0 bases and J lost 5, with 14 bases in between. CDR1 and CDR2 (germline): LGHNA, YSLEER. CDR3 nucleotide sequence: TGCGCCAGCAGCCAAGAGGAGACGGGGGGCCACAATGAGCAGTTCTTC. It codes for CASSQEETGGHNEQFF.

The CDR3 here is CASSEFTGSTEAFF. For the CDR3, the DNA is TGCGCCAGCAGCGAGTTCACAGGGTCCACTGAAGCTTTCTTT. The chain has TRBV4-3 and TRBJ1-1; tentative D call: TRBD1 (6 bases). The V end lost 5 bases, the J end lost 4 bases, and 14 bases lay between the germline ends. CDR3 length equals 14 residues. From germline, CDR1 is LGHNA and CDR2 YSLEER.

The genes are TRBV18 and TRBJ2-7; tentatively, D is TRBD1 (6 bases). Trimming removed 3 bases at V and 3 bases at J, with 9 bases between. This CDR3 spans 13 amino acids. Looked up from germline, CDR1 is KGHSH and CDR2 is LQKENI. CDR3 region: CASSPAGVYEQYF. The CDR3 DNA reads TGTGCCAGCTCACCGGCAGGGGTCTACGAGCAGTACTTC.

This chain uses TRBV7-8 with TRBJ2-3, with D perhaps TRBD1 (6 bases). This CDR3 is 17 amino acids long. Germline V gene data show CDR1 as SGHVS and CDR2 as FQNEAQ. V lost 4 bases and J 0 bases, leaving 17 bases between the germline ends. The CDR3 nucleotides are TGTGCCAGCAGCTCCCCTTCGGGGACACCTAGCACAGATACGCAGTATTTT. Translating it yields CASSSPSGTPSTDTQYF. The full variable domain, rest sourced from reference TRBV7-8 and TRBJ2-3, is GAGVSQSPRYKVAKRGQDVALRCDPISGHVSLFWYQQALGQGPEFLTYFQNEAQLDKSGLPSDRFFAERPEGSVSTLKIQRTQQEDSAVYLCASSSPSGTPSTDTQYFGPGTRLTVL.